This T cell receptor (beta chain) was captured by sequencing in a study of cytomegalovirus exposure and HLA in healthy donors. To note about this clone: Its antigen is not known.

The primer mix had 60 Vbeta and 13 Jbeta primers. The protocol was immunoSEQ multiplex PCR, while the TCRdb copy is restricted to in-frame clones and leaves out a portion. The top ten hold roughly 2% of the sample, which has around 86,000 clones, 6.5% to 8% seen once. Whole-study results and caveats: A few CMV-associated chains proved CMV antigen-specific in vitro. Reportedly, cytomegalovirus status was diagnosed with high sensitivity and specificity.

Between the trimmed V and J ends, which lost 9 bases and 4 bases, there was a span of 15 bases. The CDR3 is made up of 14 amino acids. Germline CDR1 and CDR2: MNHNS and SASEGT. The sequence derives from a man aged 45-65 years in good health and CMV-seronegative. This sequence joins TRBV6-1 and TRBJ1-4; maybe TRBD1 (5 bases). The sequenced material came from PBMCs. CDR3 residues: CASRATADNEKLFF. The CDR3 DNA reads as TGTGCCAGTAGAGCGACAGCAGATAATGAAAAACTGTTTTTT.